The rows below give T cell receptor beta chains drawn from one sample of a study of PD-1 blockade in classical Hodgkin lymphoma. Some clones are missing from TCRdb's copy, which holds only in-frame ones; the method was immunoSEQ multiplex PCR. The sample shows approximately 36,000 clones, about 70% of them seen only once. This material consisted of peripheral blood mononuclear cells (PBMCs), taken before the second cycle of nivolumab. All receptors derive from a human donor with classical Hodgkin lymphoma. Each CDR3 is given with its conserved first and last residue. A D gene is named only where the DNA matches it firmly. Clone sizes are given selectively: once, few, many, or a class where the clone is expanded.

v_call: TRBV29-1
d_call: NA
clone_size: NA
j_call: TRBJ1-1
cdr3_nt: TGCAGCACAACAACCGGGACGGCGAACACTGAAGCTTTCTTT
cdr3_aa: CSTTTGTANTEAFF

v_call: TRBV10-3
d_call: NA
clone_size: NA
j_call: TRBJ1-1
cdr3_nt: TGTGCCATCAGCGGAACAAACACTGAAGCTTTCTTT
cdr3_aa: CAISGTNTEAFF

v_call: TRBV6-6
d_call: NA
clone_size: once
j_call: TRBJ1-5
cdr3_nt: TGTGCCAGCAGTTACCGGGCCGTCAATCAGCCCCAGCATTTT
cdr3_aa: CASSYRAVNQPQHF

v_call: TRBV2
d_call: NA
clone_size: NA
j_call: TRBJ2-7
cdr3_nt: TGTGCCAGCAGTGATCCCGGGGTTGCCTACGAGCAGTACTTC
cdr3_aa: CASSDPGVAYEQYF

v_call: TRBV5-1
d_call: NA
clone_size: NA
j_call: TRBJ2-5
cdr3_nt: TGCGCCAGCAGCCCAGGGGAGTATAGGGTAGCGTACTTC
cdr3_aa: CASSPGEYRVAYF

v_call: TRBV5-1
d_call: TRBD1
clone_size: NA
j_call: TRBJ1-2
cdr3_nt: TGCGCCAGCAGCCCGGGACAGATTAACTATGGCTACACCTTC
cdr3_aa: CASSPGQINYGYTF

v_call: TRBV14
d_call: NA
clone_size: NA
j_call: TRBJ2-1
cdr3_nt: TGTGCCAGCAGCCGCTTAACTGCTAGCTCCTACAATGAGCAGTTCTTC
cdr3_aa: CASSRLTASSYNEQFF

v_call: TRBV19
d_call: NA
clone_size: NA
j_call: TRBJ2-1
cdr3_nt: TGTGCCAGTAGTAACCCACAGATCTTATACAATGAGCAGTTCTTC
cdr3_aa: CASSNPQILYNEQFF

v_call: TRBV5-4
d_call: TRBD2
clone_size: NA
j_call: TRBJ2-7
cdr3_nt: TGTGCCAGCAGCTTGGGACTAGCGGGAGTCTACGAGCAGTACTTC
cdr3_aa: CASSLGLAGVYEQYF

v_call: TRBV7-2
d_call: NA
clone_size: NA
j_call: TRBJ1-2
cdr3_nt: TGTGCCAGCAGACCCACTTCTAACTATGGCTACACCTTC
cdr3_aa: CASRPTSNYGYTF

v_call: TRBV30
d_call: NA
clone_size: few
j_call: TRBJ1-6
cdr3_nt: TGTGCCTGGAGTGAAGGGGTGGGATATAATTCACCCCTCCACTTT
cdr3_aa: CAWSEGVGYNSPLHF

v_call: TRBV10-3
d_call: TRBD1
clone_size: NA
j_call: TRBJ1-6
cdr3_nt: TGTGCCATCAGAAAGGACAGGGGGGATAATTCACCCCTCCACTTT
cdr3_aa: CAIRKDRGDNSPLHF

v_call: TRBV21-1
d_call: NA
clone_size: NA
j_call: TRBJ2-2
cdr3_nt: TGTGCCAGCAGCAAAGGGACAGGGAACACCGGGGAGCTGTTTTTT
cdr3_aa: CASSKGTGNTGELFF

v_call: TRBV10-3
d_call: NA
clone_size: few
j_call: TRBJ1-6
cdr3_nt: TGTGCCATCAGTGAAGCCAGAGATAATTCACCCCTCCACTTT
cdr3_aa: CAISEARDNSPLHF

v_call: TRBV5-1
d_call: TRBD1
clone_size: NA
j_call: TRBJ1-2
cdr3_nt: TGCGCCAGCAGCTTGGGAGACAGGGGCTTCTATGGCTACACCTTC
cdr3_aa: CASSLGDRGFYGYTF

v_call: TRBV6-6
d_call: NA
clone_size: NA
j_call: TRBJ1-3
cdr3_nt: TGTGCCAGCAGTTACTCCGGCAGGGGTGGAAACACCATATATTTT
cdr3_aa: CASSYSGRGGNTIYF

v_call: TRBV6-5
d_call: NA
clone_size: NA
j_call: TRBJ2-5
cdr3_nt: TGTGCCAGCAGTCCCCCGGGACACTCCCAAGAGACCCAGTACTTC
cdr3_aa: CASSPPGHSQETQYF

v_call: TRBV27
d_call: NA
clone_size: NA
j_call: TRBJ2-7
cdr3_nt: TGTGCCAGCAGTCCTCGGGAACCCTACGAGCAGTACTTC
cdr3_aa: CASSPREPYEQYF

v_call: TRBV5-4
d_call: TRBD1
clone_size: NA
j_call: TRBJ2-3
cdr3_nt: TGTGCCAGCAGCCTCCAGGGGGCGCGCACAGATACGCAGTATTTT
cdr3_aa: CASSLQGARTDTQYF

v_call: TRBV15
d_call: NA
clone_size: once
j_call: TRBJ1-5
cdr3_nt: TGTGCCACCAGCAAGGACGCCCTTGGCAAAAGTCAGCCCCAGCATTTT
cdr3_aa: CATSKDALGKSQPQHF

v_call: TRBV6-1
d_call: TRBD1
clone_size: NA
j_call: TRBJ2-7
cdr3_nt: TGTGCCAGCAGGGCGGGACAGGGCACCTACGAGCAGTACTTC
cdr3_aa: CASRAGQGTYEQYF

v_call: TRBV5-1
d_call: NA
clone_size: NA
j_call: TRBJ2-1
cdr3_nt: TGCGCCAGCAGCTTGGCCTTTGGCGGGATTTCCTACAATGAGCAGTTCTTC
cdr3_aa: CASSLAFGGISYNEQFF

v_call: TRBV5-1
d_call: TRBD1
clone_size: NA
j_call: TRBJ1-3
cdr3_nt: TGCGCCAGCAGCTTGGATATCTACGACAGGGATCTACTTGACTCTGGAAACACCATATATTTT
cdr3_aa: CASSLDIYDRDLLDSGNTIYF

v_call: TRBV19
d_call: TRBD1
clone_size: NA
j_call: TRBJ1-4
cdr3_nt: TGTGCCAGTAGCCGACAGGGGGATCCTGGTGAAAAACTGTTTTTT
cdr3_aa: CASSRQGDPGEKLFF

v_call: TRBV2
d_call: NA
clone_size: NA
j_call: TRBJ1-1
cdr3_nt: TGTGCCAGCAGTGAATATCGTGAACTGAACACTGAAGCTTTCTTT
cdr3_aa: CASSEYRELNTEAFF

v_call: TRBV7-3
d_call: TRBD1
clone_size: NA
j_call: TRBJ2-2
cdr3_nt: TGTGCCAGCAGCCGGGACAGGGCCGAGGGGGAGCTGTTTTTT
cdr3_aa: CASSRDRAEGELFF

v_call: TRBV11-2
d_call: NA
clone_size: NA
j_call: TRBJ2-7
cdr3_nt: TGTGCCAGCAGCATGGGTGGCGAGCAGTACTTC
cdr3_aa: CASSMGGEQYF

v_call: TRBV5-1
d_call: NA
clone_size: medium-sized
j_call: TRBJ1-2
cdr3_nt: TGCGCCAGCAGCTTGGACAGTAACTATGGCTACACCTTC
cdr3_aa: CASSLDSNYGYTF

v_call: TRBV4-3
d_call: NA
clone_size: NA
j_call: TRBJ2-1
cdr3_nt: TGCGCCAGCAGCCCCACCCTAGCGTACTACAATGAGCAGTTCTTC
cdr3_aa: CASSPTLAYYNEQFF

v_call: TRBV6-1
d_call: NA
clone_size: NA
j_call: TRBJ2-7
cdr3_nt: TGTGCCAGCCGCCGGACAACGAGCTCCTACGAGCAGTACTTC
cdr3_aa: CASRRTTSSYEQYF

v_call: TRBV28
d_call: TRBD1
clone_size: NA
j_call: TRBJ1-2
cdr3_nt: TGTGCCAGCAGTTCTTTGGCAGGGGGCGGGAATGTGTATGGCTACACCTTC
cdr3_aa: CASSSLAGGGNVYGYTF

v_call: TRBV6-6
d_call: NA
clone_size: NA
j_call: TRBJ1-2
cdr3_nt: TGTGCCAGCATGTATAATGGCTACACCTTC
cdr3_aa: CASMYNGYTF

v_call: TRBV11-2
d_call: NA
clone_size: few
j_call: TRBJ1-1
cdr3_nt: TGTGCCAGCAGCTTAGACAGGGTTGGTACTGAAGCTTTCTTT
cdr3_aa: CASSLDRVGTEAFF

v_call: TRBV6-5
d_call: NA
clone_size: few
j_call: TRBJ1-6
cdr3_nt: TGTGCCAGCAGTTACGAAGGACCCCGCGGGAATTCACCCCTCCACTTT
cdr3_aa: CASSYEGPRGNSPLHF

v_call: TRBV28
d_call: NA
clone_size: once
j_call: TRBJ2-7
cdr3_nt: TGTGCCAGCAGTTTATCCCTATCCCTCTACGAGCAGTACTTC
cdr3_aa: CASSLSLSLYEQYF

v_call: TRBV10-3
d_call: TRBD2
clone_size: few
j_call: TRBJ2-7
cdr3_nt: TGTGCCATTGCCGCCGGGACTACCTACGAGCAGTACTTC
cdr3_aa: CAIAAGTTYEQYF

v_call: TRBV10-3
d_call: TRBD1
clone_size: once
j_call: TRBJ2-7
cdr3_nt: TGTGCCATCAGTCCTGGGACAGGGCCCTACGAGCAGTACTTC
cdr3_aa: CAISPGTGPYEQYF

v_call: TRBV29-1
d_call: NA
clone_size: NA
j_call: TRBJ2-1
cdr3_nt: TGCAGCACTCCGGGACCCAACTACAATGAGCAGTTCTTC
cdr3_aa: CSTPGPNYNEQFF

v_call: TRBV2
d_call: TRBD2
clone_size: NA
j_call: TRBJ2-7
cdr3_nt: TGTGCCAGCAGTCAGCTAGCGGGGGTAGCCTACGAGCAGTACTTC
cdr3_aa: CASSQLAGVAYEQYF

v_call: TRBV7-8
d_call: NA
clone_size: NA
j_call: TRBJ2-7
cdr3_nt: TGTGCCAGCAGCTTAGAGGGACAAAACTACGAGCAGTACTTC
cdr3_aa: CASSLEGQNYEQYF

v_call: TRBV14
d_call: TRBD1
clone_size: NA
j_call: TRBJ2-7
cdr3_nt: TGTGCCAGCAGCCCTAGACAGGGGGCTTCCTACGAGCAGTACTTC
cdr3_aa: CASSPRQGASYEQYF

v_call: TRBV6-5
d_call: NA
clone_size: few
j_call: TRBJ2-7
cdr3_nt: TGTGCCTCCTCGTGGGGGTACGAGCAGTACTTC
cdr3_aa: CASSWGYEQYF

v_call: TRBV7-3
d_call: NA
clone_size: NA
j_call: TRBJ2-7
cdr3_nt: TGTGCCAGCAGCTTAAACCCCGGACCCTCAGAGCAGTACTTC
cdr3_aa: CASSLNPGPSEQYF

v_call: TRBV10-3
d_call: NA
clone_size: NA
j_call: TRBJ2-7
cdr3_nt: TGTGCCATCAGTGACCTAGCTTTATACGAGCAGTACTTC
cdr3_aa: CAISDLALYEQYF

v_call: TRBV27
d_call: NA
clone_size: once
j_call: TRBJ2-7
cdr3_nt: TGTGCCAGCAGTCCCGGCCCCACCTACGAGCAGTACTTC
cdr3_aa: CASSPGPTYEQYF

v_call: TRBV6-5
d_call: NA
clone_size: NA
j_call: TRBJ2-7
cdr3_nt: TGTGCCAGCAGCAGCAACCCTGGCATAGTGCGCGAGCAGTACTTC
cdr3_aa: CASSSNPGIVREQYF

v_call: TRBV6-1
d_call: NA
clone_size: NA
j_call: TRBJ2-7
cdr3_nt: TGTGCCAGCAGTGACAGGGCAACCTACGAGCAGTACTTC
cdr3_aa: CASSDRATYEQYF

v_call: TRBV30
d_call: NA
clone_size: NA
j_call: TRBJ2-1
cdr3_nt: TGTGCCTGGAGTCGGGTCAATGAGCAGTTCTTC
cdr3_aa: CAWSRVNEQFF

v_call: TRBV6-1
d_call: NA
clone_size: NA
j_call: TRBJ2-2
cdr3_nt: TGTGCCAGCAGTGATCGGGGCTCGGGCACCGGGGAGCTGTTTTTT
cdr3_aa: CASSDRGSGTGELFF

v_call: TRBV27
d_call: NA
clone_size: NA
j_call: TRBJ1-3
cdr3_nt: TGTGCCAGCAGTCCGAACTCTGGAAACACCATATATTTT
cdr3_aa: CASSPNSGNTIYF

v_call: TRBV10-3
d_call: NA
clone_size: NA
j_call: TRBJ2-5
cdr3_nt: TGTGCCATCAGCGCGACTTTACAAGAGACCCAGTACTTC
cdr3_aa: CAISATLQETQYF

v_call: TRBV7-9
d_call: NA
clone_size: few
j_call: TRBJ2-1
cdr3_nt: TGTGCCAGCAGCTTAGGTCTCGGATTCTCCTACAATGAGCAGTTCTTC
cdr3_aa: CASSLGLGFSYNEQFF

v_call: TRBV10-3
d_call: NA
clone_size: NA
j_call: TRBJ2-5
cdr3_nt: TGTGCCATCAGTGCAAGGAGGGGGCGCGACCAAGAGACCCAGTACTTC
cdr3_aa: CAISARRGRDQETQYF

v_call: TRBV25-1
d_call: NA
clone_size: NA
j_call: TRBJ2-1
cdr3_nt: TGTGCCAGCAGTGAATATCGGCTAGCGACTGCCAATGAGCAGTTCTTC
cdr3_aa: CASSEYRLATANEQFF

v_call: TRBV5-1
d_call: NA
clone_size: NA
j_call: TRBJ2-7
cdr3_nt: TGCGCCAGCAGCTTGGGCTCGGCAGGGAGGTACGAGCAGTACTTC
cdr3_aa: CASSLGSAGRYEQYF

v_call: TRBV11-3
d_call: TRBD1
clone_size: NA
j_call: TRBJ2-2
cdr3_nt: TGTGCCAGCAGCCTGACAGGGGTGACCGGGGAGCTGTTTTTT
cdr3_aa: CASSLTGVTGELFF

v_call: TRBV19
d_call: TRBD2
clone_size: NA
j_call: TRBJ2-3
cdr3_nt: TGTGCCAGTAGTACAACTAGCGGAGGCACAGATACGCAGTATTTT
cdr3_aa: CASSTTSGGTDTQYF

v_call: TRBV27
d_call: NA
clone_size: few
j_call: TRBJ1-1
cdr3_nt: TGTGCCAGCAGCAGAGGAAGGGCTAACACTGAAGCTTTCTTT
cdr3_aa: CASSRGRANTEAFF

v_call: TRBV10-3
d_call: TRBD2
clone_size: NA
j_call: TRBJ2-7
cdr3_nt: TGTGCCATCAGTGATAGGGCTAGCGGGAGTTACGAGCAGTACTTC
cdr3_aa: CAISDRASGSYEQYF